Each of the 8 T cell receptor beta chains below was sequenced from the same sample in a study of CD8+CD57+ T cells in acquired aplastic anemia. Only patients with CD8+CD57+ cell expansion on flow cytometry were chosen for sequencing. Profiling of TCR beta VDJ combinations and CDR3 sequences used genomic DNA as template. TCRdb re-called the reads through MiXCR, storing one row per CDR3 protein. The data show about 150,000 distinct CDR3 sequences, with 52% seen just once and about 12% held by the top ten. Input material: sorted CD4+, CD8+, or CD8+CD57+ T cells (not recorded which) from PBMCs. The origin of the receptors is a human donor with aplastic anemia.

The V call is TRBV10-2, the J call TRBJ2-3; 9 bases match TRBD1. This CDR3 comprises 15 residues. From germline, CDR1 is WSHSY and CDR2 SAAADI. Unmatched junction bases numbered 7, after V lost 7 bases and J lost 2 bases. CDR3 loop: CASTPGQGNTDTQYF. The CDR3 nucleotides read TGCGCCAGCACCCCGGGACAGGGAAACACAGATACGCAGTATTTT.

V gene TRBV19 combines with J gene TRBJ2-5; a possible D gene is TRBD1 (6 bases). Trimming left V 1 base short and J 7 bases short, with 19 bases between. This CDR3 is built from 16 residues. Germline assignment: CDR1 LNHDA and CDR2 SQIVND (reference sequence). The CDR3 is CASSIATDSVDRTQYF. CDR3 coding DNA: TGTGCCAGTAGTATAGCCACGGACAGCGTCGATAGGACCCAGTACTTC.

V gene TRBV15 combines with J gene TRBJ2-1, with 10 bases aligning to TRBD2. The CDR3 covers 15 residues. Germline values: CDR1 LNHNV, CDR2 YYDKDF (reference sequence). V shed 1 base, J shed 9 bases, and the junction held 6 bases outside the gene matches. The CDR3 loop reads CATSRVLAGESEQFF. In nucleotides, the CDR3 is TGTGCCACCAGCAGAGTCCTAGCGGGAGAGAGTGAGCAGTTCTTC.

J is TRBJ2-2 and V is TRBV7-3; D is undetermined. Germline loops: CDR1 SGHTA, CDR2 FQGTGA. V lost 5 bases and J 5 bases, leaving 9 bases between the germline ends. CDR3 size: 13 residues. CDR3 bases: TGTGCCAGCAGCCAAGGGATTACCGGGGAGCTGTTTTTT. Translation: CASSQGITGELFF.

This chain joins TRBV20-1 and TRBJ1-2; D unclear. The germline gives CDR1 DFQATT, CDR2 SNEGSKA (reference sequence). CDR3 size: 14 residues. The V and J ends lost 5 bases and 7 bases respectively, with 20 bases between them. The CDR3: CSAAQEGAIAGYTF. In nucleotides, the CDR3 is TGCAGTGCTGCCCAGGAGGGAGCGATCGCTGGCTACACCTTC.

The J gene is TRBJ2-5, the V gene TRBV15; maybe TRBD2 (6 bases). CDR1 is LNHNV and CDR2 is YYDKDF in the germline V gene (reference sequence). This CDR3 is built from 14 residues. The V gene lost 3 bases and the J gene lost 5 bases, with 13 bases spanning the gap. The CDR3 sequence: CATSRPGEAETQYF. DNA of the CDR3: TGTGCCACCAGCAGGCCTGGGGAGGCGGAGACCCAGTACTTC.

A few counts support this clonotype. The CDR3 here is CAGIGDRTHSGNTF. CDR3 sequence (DNA): TGTGCCGGGATAGGGGACAGGACCCACTCTGGAAACACCTTC. This chain uses TRBV10-3 with TRBJ1-2; the match to TRBD1 covers 8 bases. Unmatched junction bases numbered 20, after V lost 11 bases and J lost 12 bases. CDR3 length: 14 amino acids. The germline V gene has CDR1 ENHRY and CDR2 SYGVKD.

This clonotype has a count of ten or more. V gene TRBV27 combines with J gene TRBJ1-2, with a weak D call TRBD1 (6 bases). The CDR3 is 15 residues long. Germline V gene sequence: CDR1 MNHEY, CDR2 SMNVEV (reference sequence). Trimming took off 6 bases at V and 6 bases at J, with 20 bases between the two ends. In DNA, the CDR3 is TGTGCCAGCAGACCATCCCCCGGGGACATCGATGGCTACACCTTC. It is translated as CASRPSPGDIDGYTF.